The clone carrying this T cell receptor (beta chain) has a handful of counts. Antigen unknown. It was with 60 Vbeta and 13 Jbeta primers that the PCR ran. Here immunoSEQ multiplex PCR was the method, and the copy in TCRdb shows in-frame clones only, minus some. The sample lists roughly 120,000 clones; 15% were seen once. Trimming cost V 3 bases and J 2 bases; bases outside gene matches: 5. Germline V gene sequence: CDR1 SGHRS, CDR2 YFSETQ. The CDR3 length is 16 residues. This sample is part of a study of cytomegalovirus exposure and HLA in healthy donors. Broader study findings: Later analysis identified a missense DCLRE1C variant that was linked to TCR beta V- and J-gene trimming.

Material for sequencing was PBMCs. This clonotype originated in a woman younger than 30 in good health and CMV-seronegative. The rearrangement links TRBV5-1 to TRBJ1-4, with 9 nucleotides matching TRBD1. The chain's CDR3 is CASSWQGTGTNEKLFF. The CDR3 coding sequence is TGCGCCAGCAGCTGGCAAGGGACAGGGACTAATGAAAAACTGTTTTTT.